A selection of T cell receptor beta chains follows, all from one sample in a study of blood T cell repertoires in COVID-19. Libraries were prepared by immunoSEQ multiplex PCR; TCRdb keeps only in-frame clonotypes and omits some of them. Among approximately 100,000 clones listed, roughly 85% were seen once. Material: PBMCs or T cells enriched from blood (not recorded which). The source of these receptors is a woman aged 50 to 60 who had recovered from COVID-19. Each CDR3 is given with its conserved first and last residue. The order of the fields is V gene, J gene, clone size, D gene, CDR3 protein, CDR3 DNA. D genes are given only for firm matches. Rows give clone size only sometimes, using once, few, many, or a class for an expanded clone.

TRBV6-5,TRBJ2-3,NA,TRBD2,CASSYSSGSRDTQYF,TGTGCCAGCAGTTACTCTAGCGGGAGTAGGGATACGCAGTATTTT
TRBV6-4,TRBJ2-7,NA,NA,CASSVTGRYEQYF,TGTGCCAGCAGTGTGACAGGCAGGTACGAGCAGTACTTC
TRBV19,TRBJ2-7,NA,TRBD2,CASSMASGGRVIGEQYF,TGTGCCAGTAGTATGGCTAGCGGGGGGAGGGTCATCGGCGAGCAGTACTTC
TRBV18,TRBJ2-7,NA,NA,CASSIENEQYF,TGTGCCAGCTCAATAGAAAATGAGCAGTACTTC
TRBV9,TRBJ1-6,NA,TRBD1,CASSVTGAGSPLHF,TGTGCCAGCAGCGTAACAGGGGCAGGGTCACCCCTCCACTTT
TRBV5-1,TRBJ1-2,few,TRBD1,CASSPLDRDYGYTF,TGCGCCAGCAGCCCCTTAGACAGGGACTATGGCTACACCTTC
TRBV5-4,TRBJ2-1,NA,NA,CASSLGQEDEQFF,TGTGCCAGCAGCTTGGGGCAGGAGGATGAGCAGTTCTTC
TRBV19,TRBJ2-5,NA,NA,CASSIRETQYF,TGTGCCAGTAGTATCAGAGAGACCCAGTACTTC
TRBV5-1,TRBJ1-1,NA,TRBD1,CASSLGTGVGEAFF,TGCGCCAGCAGCTTGGGGACAGGGGTCGGTGAAGCTTTCTTT
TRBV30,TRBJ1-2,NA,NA,CAWTPRGPNYGYTF,TGTGCCTGGACCCCGCGGGGACCTAACTATGGCTACACCTTC
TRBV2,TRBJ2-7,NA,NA,CARSGASVSSYEQYF,TGTGCCAGATCCGGTGCCTCCGTAAGCTCCTACGAGCAGTACTTC
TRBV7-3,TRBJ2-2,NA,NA,CASSPSAVGELFF,TGTGCCAGCAGCCCGTCGGCGGTCGGGGAGCTGTTTTTT
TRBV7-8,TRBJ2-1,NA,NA,CASSLGGANLINSYNEQFF,TGTGCCAGCAGCTTAGGTGGGGCGAACCTCATCAACTCCTACAATGAGCAGTTCTTC
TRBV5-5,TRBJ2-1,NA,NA,CASSSREIHNEQFF,TGTGCCAGCAGCTCCCGGGAAATTCACAATGAGCAGTTCTTC
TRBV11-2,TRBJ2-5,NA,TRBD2,CASLPGLAGGPTQETQYF,TGTGCCAGCCTTCCGGGACTAGCGGGAGGACCTACCCAAGAGACCCAGTACTTC